A selection of T cell receptor beta chains follows, all from one sample in a study of OX40 agonist ivuxolimab in advanced cancers. TCRdb's copy holds only in-frame clones and misses some; the assay was immunoSEQ multiplex PCR. The table has 15,000 to 20,000 clones, about 73% seen once. Sequences were derived from CD4+ or CD8+ T cells sorted from blood, sampled in a trial of the OX40 agonist ivuxolimab. Source of these receptors: an adult with an advanced solid tumor such as melanoma, head and neck, liver or kidney cancer. Both conserved end residues are part of each CDR3. D genes are given only for firm matches. Size is omitted from some rows. Given values are once, few, many or a class for expanded clones.

>TRBD1|TRBV5-1|-|TRBJ2-1
TGCGCCAGCAGCTTGTACCGGGACAGGGCCTACAATGAGCAGTTCTTC
CASSLYRDRAYNEQFF
>-|TRBV19|-|TRBJ1-2
TGTGCCAGTGGGACGGCAAACTATGGCTACACCTTC
CASGTANYGYTF
>-|TRBV7-8|-|TRBJ1-1
TGTGCCAGCAGCTATGGGGCCACTGAAGCTTTCTTT
CASSYGATEAFF
>-|TRBV13|once|TRBJ2-3
TGTGCCAGCAGCTCCCAGTTCGCAGATACGCAGTATTTT
CASSSQFADTQYF
>-|TRBV28|-|TRBJ1-2
TGTGCCAGCAGTTTAGCGGCGGGGGCAGGTGGCTACACCTTC
CASSLAAGAGGYTF
>-|TRBV7-9|-|TRBJ1-3
TGTGCCAGCAGCTTAGACAGCTCTGGAAACACCATATATTTT
CASSLDSSGNTIYF
>-|TRBV11-2|-|TRBJ1-2
TGTGCCACCATCCTGGGGTACGGCTATGGCTACACCTTC
CATILGYGYGYTF
>-|TRBV7-9|-|TRBJ2-2
TGTGCCAAACCGGGACTGTCGAACACCGGGGAGCTGTTTTTT
CAKPGLSNTGELFF
>TRBD2|TRBV7-3|few|TRBJ2-5
TGTGCCAGCAGCCCCCCGATAGCGGGCCAACAAGAGACCCAGTACTTC
CASSPPIAGQQETQYF
>-|TRBV28|many|TRBJ2-7
TGTGCCAGCAGTTTCGGGGAACCGGGCTACGAGCAGTACTTC
CASSFGEPGYEQYF
>-|TRBV5-1|-|TRBJ1-1
TGCGCCAGCAGCTTTTCTTTCCCCGGGGACACTGAAGCTTTCTTT
CASSFSFPGDTEAFF
>TRBD1|TRBV6-5|-|TRBJ1-1
TGTGCCAGCAGTCGGACAGGGGGCACGAACACTGAAGCTTTCTTT
CASSRTGGTNTEAFF
>-|TRBV20-1|few|TRBJ1-1
TGCAGTGCCCAATGGGGGGTTGAAGCTTTCTTT
CSAQWGVEAFF
>-|TRBV6-5|-|TRBJ2-3
TGTGCCAGCACCCCGTTTGAGGCAAGCACAGATACGCAGTATTTT
CASTPFEASTDTQYF
>TRBD1|TRBV11-3|-|TRBJ2-7
TGTGCCAGCGGTCCCGGGACAGGGAGCTACGAGCAGTACTTC
CASGPGTGSYEQYF
>-|TRBV5-6|-|TRBJ2-3
TGTGCCAGCAGCTTGGGAGGTATGAGGGGGTTCGGCAGCACAGATACGCAGTATTTT
CASSLGGMRGFGSTDTQYF
>-|TRBV27|-|TRBJ2-7
TGTGCCAGCAGTTTAAGGAAGACAGGCTACTCCTACGAGCAGTACTTC
CASSLRKTGYSYEQYF
>TRBD1|TRBV7-3|-|TRBJ2-2
TGTGCCAGCAGCTCCTGGGACAGTTCCTTAGGCGGCACCGGGGAGCTGTTTTTT
CASSSWDSSLGGTGELFF
>-|TRBV7-8|-|TRBJ2-1
TGTGCCAGCAGCTTATGGGGGGAGTCCTCCTACAATGAGCAGTTCTTC
CASSLWGESSYNEQFF
>-|TRBV25-1|-|TRBJ2-2
TGTGCCAGCAGTGAATTCAGGGACACCGGGGAGCTGTTTTTT
CASSEFRDTGELFF
>TRBD1|TRBV7-2|few|TRBJ2-7
TGTGCCAGCAGCCTAGGGACAGGGGAAGGCCACGAGCAGTACTTC
CASSLGTGEGHEQYF
>TRBD1|TRBV7-8|-|TRBJ2-7
TGTGCCAGCAGCTCAGGACAGGGGTCCTACGAGCAGTACTTC
CASSSGQGSYEQYF
>-|TRBV5-1|-|TRBJ1-2
TGCGCCAGCAGCCCAAGCGGGGGGACTAACTATGGCTACACCTTC
CASSPSGGTNYGYTF
>-|TRBV9|large|TRBJ1-1
TGTGCCAGCAGCGTAGAAGGGGCGGAGAACACTGAAGCTTTCTTT
CASSVEGAENTEAFF
>-|TRBV6-5|-|TRBJ1-1
TGTGCCAGCAGTTACAGGTTGGGGAACACTGAAGCTTTCTTT
CASSYRLGNTEAFF
>-|TRBV7-9|-|TRBJ2-7
TGTGCCAGCAGCTTAGCGTTACAGGGATGGCCCCGGGGGCAGTACTTC
CASSLALQGWPRGQYF
>TRBD2|TRBV28|few|TRBJ2-6
TGTGCCAGCACGAAGCGGGAGGAGGGAGGCGGGACCAACGTCCTGACTTTC
CASTKREEGGGTNVLTF
>TRBD2|TRBV6-5|-|TRBJ2-7
TGTGCCAGCAGTTACTCGTGGGAGGGCGAATTAGAGCAGTACTTC
CASSYSWEGELEQYF
>-|TRBV27|-|TRBJ2-1
TGTGCCAGCAGCCGTGTAATTAGGCCCCAGGAGCAGTTCTTC
CASSRVIRPQEQFF
>-|TRBV4-1|-|TRBJ2-3
TGCGCCAGCAGCCAAGGGCCGGGAGCAGATACGCAGTATTTT
CASSQGPGADTQYF
>-|TRBV6-1|few|TRBJ1-2
TGTGCCAGCAGTGAAGCGGTGGGGATGGGGCGCGATATGCGGGATGGCTACACCTTC
CASSEAVGMGRDMRDGYTF
>TRBD1|TRBV5-5|-|TRBJ1-4
TGTGCCAGCAGCATCGGACAGGGTACTCGGGAAAAACTGTTTTTT
CASSIGQGTREKLFF
>-|TRBV6-5|-|TRBJ2-7
TGTGCCAGCAGTTACTCGGATGGAGGATACGAGCAGTACTTC
CASSYSDGGYEQYF
>-|TRBV19|-|TRBJ1-5
TGTGCCAGTAGCCTATCTTATAGCAATCAGCCCCAGCATTTT
CASSLSYSNQPQHF
>-|TRBV5-6|-|TRBJ1-5
TGTGCCAGCAGCTTCGGCGGGGGCGTAGCCCTCAATCAGCCCCAGCATTTT
CASSFGGGVALNQPQHF
>TRBD1|TRBV19|once|TRBJ1-2
TGTGCCAGTAGTATGGGACAGCGAGTGGGCTACACCTTC
CASSMGQRVGYTF
>-|TRBV1|-|TRBJ1-1
TGCACCAGCCGGGGGGGGAAGATCCCTGAAGCTTTCTTT
CTSRGGKIPEAFF